This T cell receptor (beta chain) was sequenced for a study of shared clonotypes between healthy human individuals. CDR3 length: 14 residues. CDR1 is SGHRS and CDR2 is YFSETQ in the germline V gene. Trimming removed 3 bases at V and 0 bases at J, with 8 bases between. In this sample, this clone turned up many times. For every subset, genomic DNA was evenly distributed across several immunoSEQ plates. Profiled with immunoSEQ multiplex PCR; TCRdb holds only in-frame clones, not every one. The sample yields about a million clones, 75% seen once. The chain combines TRBV5-1 with TRBJ2-3; D possibly matches TRBD1 or TRBD2 (5 bases each). The sample consisted of memory CD4+ T cells sorted from blood. Stated subset: CD45RA-negative fraction. The sequence derives from a man aged 18 to 29 in good health. The CDR3 nucleotides are TGCGCCAGCAGCTCCCGGGACAGCACAGATACGCAGTATTTT. Its protein product is CASSSRDSTDTQYF.